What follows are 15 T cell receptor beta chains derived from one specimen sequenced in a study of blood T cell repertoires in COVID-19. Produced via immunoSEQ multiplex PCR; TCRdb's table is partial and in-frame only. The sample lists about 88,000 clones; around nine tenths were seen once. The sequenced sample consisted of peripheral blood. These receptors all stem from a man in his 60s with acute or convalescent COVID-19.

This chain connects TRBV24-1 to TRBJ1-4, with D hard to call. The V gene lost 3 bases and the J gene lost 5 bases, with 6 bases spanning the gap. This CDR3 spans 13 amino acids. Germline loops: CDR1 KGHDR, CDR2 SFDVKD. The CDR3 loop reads CATSDILNEKLFF. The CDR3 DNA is TGTGCCACCAGTGATATCTTAAATGAAAAACTGTTTTTT.

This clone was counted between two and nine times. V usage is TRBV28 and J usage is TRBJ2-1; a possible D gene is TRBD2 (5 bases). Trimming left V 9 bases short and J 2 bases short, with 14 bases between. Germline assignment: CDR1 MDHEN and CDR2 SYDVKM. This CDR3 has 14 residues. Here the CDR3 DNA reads TGTGCCAGAGACCCCGGGGTGGCCTACAATGAGCAGTTCTTC. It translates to CARDPGVAYNEQFF.

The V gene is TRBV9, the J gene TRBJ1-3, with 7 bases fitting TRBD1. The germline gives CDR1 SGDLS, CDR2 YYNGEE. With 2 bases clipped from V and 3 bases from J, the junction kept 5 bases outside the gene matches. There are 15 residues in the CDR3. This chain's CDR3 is CASSVEGAGGNTIYF. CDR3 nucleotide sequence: TGTGCCAGCAGCGTTGAGGGGGCGGGTGGAAACACCATATATTTT.

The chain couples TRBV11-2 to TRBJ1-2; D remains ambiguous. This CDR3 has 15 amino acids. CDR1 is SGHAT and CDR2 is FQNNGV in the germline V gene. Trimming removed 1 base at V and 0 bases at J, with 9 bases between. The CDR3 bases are TGTGCCAGCAGCTTAGTGGCCAGTCCTAACTATGGCTACACCTTC. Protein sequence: CASSLVASPNYGYTF.

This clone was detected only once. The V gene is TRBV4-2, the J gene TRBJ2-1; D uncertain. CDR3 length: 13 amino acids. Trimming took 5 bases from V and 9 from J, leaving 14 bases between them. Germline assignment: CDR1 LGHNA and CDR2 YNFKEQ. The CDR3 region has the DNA TGTGCCAGCAGCAACCATAATCCGGGTGAGCAGTTCTTC. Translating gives CASSNHNPGEQFF.

CDR3 sequence: CASRPPTANEKLFF. The CDR3, as DNA: TGTGCCAGCAGACCTCCTACCGCCAACGAAAAACTGTTTTTT. V usage is TRBV6-6 and J usage is TRBJ1-4; D gene ambiguous. Germline CDR1 is MNHNY and CDR2 is SVGAGI (reference sequence). The V end was cut by 6 bases, the J end by 8 bases, with 16 bases between. This CDR3 region has 14 residues.

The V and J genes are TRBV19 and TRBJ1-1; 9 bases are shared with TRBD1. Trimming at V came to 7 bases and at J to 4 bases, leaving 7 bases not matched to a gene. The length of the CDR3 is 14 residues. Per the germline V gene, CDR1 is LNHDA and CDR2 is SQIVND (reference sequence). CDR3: CASTVQGAGTEAFF. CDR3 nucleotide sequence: TGTGCCAGTACTGTACAGGGGGCGGGCACTGAAGCTTTCTTT.

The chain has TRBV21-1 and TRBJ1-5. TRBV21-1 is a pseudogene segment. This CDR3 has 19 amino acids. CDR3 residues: CASSKESGLRIWSNQPQHF. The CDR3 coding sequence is TGTGCCAGCAGCAAAGAATCGGGATTGAGAATCTGGAGCAATCAGCCCCAGCATTTT.

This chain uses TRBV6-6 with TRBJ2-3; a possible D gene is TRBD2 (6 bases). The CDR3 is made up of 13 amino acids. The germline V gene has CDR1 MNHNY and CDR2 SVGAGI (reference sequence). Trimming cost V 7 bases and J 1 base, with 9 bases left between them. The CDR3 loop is CASISGGTDTQYF. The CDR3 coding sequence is TGTGCCAGCATTTCGGGGGGCACAGATACGCAGTATTTT.

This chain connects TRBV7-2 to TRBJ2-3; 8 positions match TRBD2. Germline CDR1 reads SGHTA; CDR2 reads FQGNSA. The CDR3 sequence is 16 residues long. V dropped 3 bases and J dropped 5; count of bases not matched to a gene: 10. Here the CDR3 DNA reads TGTGCCAGCAGCTTCAGGAGGGGGACTAGAGGAGATACGCAGTATTTT. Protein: CASSFRRGTRGDTQYF.

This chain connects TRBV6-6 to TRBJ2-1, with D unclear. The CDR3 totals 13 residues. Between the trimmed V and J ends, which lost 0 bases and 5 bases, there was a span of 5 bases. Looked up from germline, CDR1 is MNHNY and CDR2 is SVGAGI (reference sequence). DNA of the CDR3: TGTGCCAGCAGTTACTCCCTCGACAATGAGCAGTTCTTC. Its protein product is CASSYSLDNEQFF.

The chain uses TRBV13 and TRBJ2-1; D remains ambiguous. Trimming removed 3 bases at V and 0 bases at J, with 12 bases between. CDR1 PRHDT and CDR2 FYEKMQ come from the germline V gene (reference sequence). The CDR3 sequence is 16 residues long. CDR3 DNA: TGTGCCAGCAGCTTCATACAGAAAAACTCCTACAATGAGCAGTTCTTC. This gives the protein CASSFIQKNSYNEQFF.

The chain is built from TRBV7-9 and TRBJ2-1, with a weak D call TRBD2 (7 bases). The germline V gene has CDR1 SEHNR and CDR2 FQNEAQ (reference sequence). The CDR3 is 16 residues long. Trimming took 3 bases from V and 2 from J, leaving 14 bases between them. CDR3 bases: TGTGCCAGCAGCTTGGTAGGGGGGGACCCCTACAATGAGCAGTTCTTC. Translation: CASSLVGGDPYNEQFF.

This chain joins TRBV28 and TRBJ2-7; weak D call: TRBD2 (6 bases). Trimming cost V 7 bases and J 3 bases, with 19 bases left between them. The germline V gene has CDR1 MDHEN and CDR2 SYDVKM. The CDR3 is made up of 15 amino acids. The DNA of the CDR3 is TGTGCCAGCACCGCCCCCGGCGGAGGGCGCTACGAGCAGTACTTC. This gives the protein CASTAPGGGRYEQYF.

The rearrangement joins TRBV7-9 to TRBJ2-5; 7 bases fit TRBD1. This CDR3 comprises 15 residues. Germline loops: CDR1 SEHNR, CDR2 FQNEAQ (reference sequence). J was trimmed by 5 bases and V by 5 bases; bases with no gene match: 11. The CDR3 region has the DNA TGTGCCAGCAGCCCAGCAGACAGGGTTTACGAGACCCAGTACTTC. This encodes CASSPADRVYETQYF.